This TCR beta chain was identified during a study of T cells after yellow fever vaccination. The wider study: Libraries from low-cell-number fractions were prepared with the SMART-Seq v4 Ultra Low Input RNA kit. Points from the study as a whole: Once the booster was given, most primary-vaccination clones reappeared, at around 95% for CD4 and roughly 85% for CD8.

MiXCR, applied by TCRdb to the 5' RACE reads, yields one record per CDR3 protein. The table has 200,000 to 300,000 distinct CDR3 sequences, less than 9% seen once. There are a few counts of this clonotype. What it binds is not known. The V and J ends lost 6 bases and 6 bases, in that order; junction bases with no gene match: 7. Germline loops: CDR1 SGHTA, CDR2 FQGNSA. The CDR3 runs 15 residues. The starting material was CD4+ T cells sorted from PBMCs, obtained 15 days after the yellow fever booster vaccination. V usage is TRBV7-2 and J usage is TRBJ2-7, with 14 bases identical to TRBD2. This receptor was taken from a man aged 30 to 39 who received the YFV17D yellow fever vaccine. CDR3 nucleotides: TGTGCCAGCAGTTCTACGGGACTAGCGGGAGTCGAGCAGTACTTC. Its protein product is CASSSTGLAGVEQYF.